This T cell receptor (beta chain) was identified during a study of response to subunit inactivated influenza vaccine (dated by TCRdb to between 2017 and 2018). A note on the overall study: Deep quantitative profiling of the T cell receptor repertoire was used in the study to follow responses to a trivalent subunit inactivated influenza vaccine. General conclusions and limits of the study: It was suggested by the authors that each seasonal influenza vaccination may recruit only a limited number of new T cells.

This clonotype was recorded a few times. This receptor's antigen is unknown. Base qualities are not at hand, and no much larger clone is one base apart. Trimming costs V 5 bases and J 5 bases, and their ends lie 18 bases apart. From the germline V gene, CDR1 is MDHEN and CDR2 is SYDVKM. From its cysteine to its phenylalanine, the CDR3 spans 16 amino acids. The sequence is cut down to CDR3 DNA, 48 bases in frame from base 1. Libraries were prepared through RT-PCR. For sequencing, an Illumina HiSeq 2500 was employed. The public reads were reprocessed in TCRdb via fastp at Q25 and MiXCR, keeping in-frame beta chains. Rows matching on CDR3 protein sequence are summarized as one entry with the most common DNA and genes. This sample holds under 200,000 distinct CDR3 sequences; approximately 12% were observed only once. The leading ten clones occupy about 31% of the sample. These same records also appear under a second study, on T cells expressing NK-cell markers. The second publication reports: 5'RACE template switching, by which a universal primer site and unique molecular identifiers were added, was used to make TCR beta cDNA libraries. About 8 donors provided sorted CD3+CD56+NKG2C+, CD3+CD56+NKG2C- and CD3+CD56-NKG2C+ T-cell subsets, whose TCR beta-chain repertoires were profiled. Among the eight sequenced donors, seven were HCMV-seropositive and one was HCMV-seronegative. To restrict sorting to alphabetaTCR-expressing T cells, an anti-gammadeltaTCR antibody was added in several experiments. In several donors, the dominant CD3+CD56+NKG2C+ clonotypes were found to rank among the top 10 CD8+ clonotypes and to make up roughly 1.0-7.0% of CD8+ T cells. Those dominant clonotypes were again the most abundant among CD3+CD56-NKG2C+ cells in a handful of donors, at roughly 28.3-60.1%. Whether the expanded NKG2C-expressing T cell clones were specific for HCMV antigens remained unclear. The eight sequenced donors were randomly selected healthy volunteers, three men and five women. HCMV-specific IgG was detected in serum with a commercial ELISA kit to determine HCMV serostatus. Peripheral blood mononuclear cells were isolated from blood by Ficoll density gradient centrifugation. Using Miltenyi isolation kits, CD4+ and CD8+ T cells were isolated from PBMC through magnetic immunoseparation. cDNA synthesis was primed from the TCR beta constant segment, followed by two successive PCR amplification steps. Sequencing of the libraries produced 2 x 150 bp reads on Illumina HiSeq 2000/2500, MiSeq or NextSeq. MIGEC was used to demultiplex reads and group reads by UMI, and MiTCR was used to assemble and quantify clonotypes. To exclude erroneous sequences, only TCR cDNA sequences supported by at least two reads were retained. The tcR package was used for downstream repertoire analysis, and clonotypes were matched across fractions by CDR3 nucleotide sequence plus V segment. Antigen specificity was annotated against VDJdb with VDJmatch, allowing one amino acid substitution in CDR3.

The material sequenced was CD8+ T cells sorted from PBMCs, taken 11 to 12 days after vaccination. This TCR was recovered from a man aged 50-59 years who received an inactivated influenza vaccine. Donor details come from another sample of the same person, matched by shared clones. Rearrangement joined TRBV28 to TRBJ1-4; possibly the D gene is TRBD1, per 5 matching bases. This receptor carries the CDR3 CASSGRSGVENEKLFF. The bases read TGTGCCAGCAGTGGCCGGTCGGGGGTGGAGAATGAAAAACTGTTTTTT.